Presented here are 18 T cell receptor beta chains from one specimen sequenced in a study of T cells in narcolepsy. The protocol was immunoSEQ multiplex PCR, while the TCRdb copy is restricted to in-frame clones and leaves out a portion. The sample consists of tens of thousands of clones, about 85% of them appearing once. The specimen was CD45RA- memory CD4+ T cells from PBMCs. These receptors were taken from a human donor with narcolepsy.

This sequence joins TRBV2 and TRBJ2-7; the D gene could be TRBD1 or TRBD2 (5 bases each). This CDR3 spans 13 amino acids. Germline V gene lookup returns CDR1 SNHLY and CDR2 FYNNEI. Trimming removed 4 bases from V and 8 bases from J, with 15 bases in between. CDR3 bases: TGTGCCAGCAGTGGACGGGACGCCTGGAAGCAGTACTTC. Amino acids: CASSGRDAWKQYF.

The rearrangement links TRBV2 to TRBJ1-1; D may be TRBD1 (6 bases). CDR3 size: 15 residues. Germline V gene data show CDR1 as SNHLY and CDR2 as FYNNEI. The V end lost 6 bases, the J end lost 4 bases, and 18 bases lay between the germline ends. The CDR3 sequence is CASRGQFRLGTEAFF. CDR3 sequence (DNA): TGTGCCAGCAGAGGACAGTTTAGACTAGGCACTGAAGCTTTCTTT.

The CDR3 DNA follows: TGTGCCAGCAGGGAACTGGGACTGCAGAACACTGAAGCTTTCTTT. Protein: CASRELGLQNTEAFF. The chain links TRBV9 to TRBJ1-1, with D possibly matching TRBD1 (5 bases). The CDR3 contains 15 residues. CDR1 and CDR2 from the germline V gene are SGDLS and YYNGEE. V shed 5 bases and J shed 1 base, with 15 bases lying between them.

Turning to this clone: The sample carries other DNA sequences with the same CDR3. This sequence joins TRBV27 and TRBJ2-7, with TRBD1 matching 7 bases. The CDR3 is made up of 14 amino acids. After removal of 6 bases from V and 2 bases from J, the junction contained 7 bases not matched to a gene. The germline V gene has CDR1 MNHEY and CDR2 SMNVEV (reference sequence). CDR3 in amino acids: CASSLQGPTYEQYF. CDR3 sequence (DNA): TGTGCCAGCAGCCTACAGGGGCCGACCTACGAGCAGTACTTC.

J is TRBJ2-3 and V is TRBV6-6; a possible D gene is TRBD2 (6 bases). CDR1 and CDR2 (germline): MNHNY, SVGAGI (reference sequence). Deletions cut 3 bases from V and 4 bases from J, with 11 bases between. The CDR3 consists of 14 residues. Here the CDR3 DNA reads TGTGCCAGCAGTTATCCTACTAGCTCAGATACGCAGTATTTT. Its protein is CASSYPTSSDTQYF.

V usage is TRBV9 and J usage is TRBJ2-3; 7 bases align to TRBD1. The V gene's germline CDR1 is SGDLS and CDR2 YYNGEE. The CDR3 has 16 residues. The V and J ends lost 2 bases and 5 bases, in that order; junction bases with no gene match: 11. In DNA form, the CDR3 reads TGTGCCAGCAGCGTGAGACAGGGAGAGTTTGGAGATACGCAGTATTTT. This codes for CASSVRQGEFGDTQYF.

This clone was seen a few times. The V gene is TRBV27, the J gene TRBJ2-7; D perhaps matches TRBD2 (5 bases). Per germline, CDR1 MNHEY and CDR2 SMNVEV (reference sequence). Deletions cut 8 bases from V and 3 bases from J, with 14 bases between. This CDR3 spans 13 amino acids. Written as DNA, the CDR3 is TGTGCCAGCCGCCGAGGGTCCGGCTACGAGCAGTACTTC. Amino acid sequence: CASRRGSGYEQYF.

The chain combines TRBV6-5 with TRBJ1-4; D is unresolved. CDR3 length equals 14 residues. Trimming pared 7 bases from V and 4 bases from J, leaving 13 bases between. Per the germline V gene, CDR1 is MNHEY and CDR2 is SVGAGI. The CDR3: CASTTGRVNEKLFF. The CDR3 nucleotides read TGTGCCAGCACGACCGGGCGGGTTAATGAAAAACTGTTTTTT.

The CDR3 protein is CASRRDRCFEKLFF. The CDR3 nucleotides are TGTGCAAGTCGACGGGACAGGTGTTTTGAAAAACTGTTTTTT. This chain uses TRBV12-2 with TRBJ1-4; TRBD1 is the table's D call, not checked against the DNA. TRBV12-2 is shown as a pseudogene. The CDR3 loop spans 14 amino acids.

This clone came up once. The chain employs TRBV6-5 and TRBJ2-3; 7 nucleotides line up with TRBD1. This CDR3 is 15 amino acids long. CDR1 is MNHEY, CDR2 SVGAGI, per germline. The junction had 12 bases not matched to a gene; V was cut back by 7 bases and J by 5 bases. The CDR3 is CASTGRAGGGDTQYF. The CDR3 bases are TGTGCCAGCACCGGGCGGGCAGGGGGTGGAGATACGCAGTATTTT.

CDR3 in amino acids: CASSPLTAAGENYEQYF. CDR3 DNA: TGTGCCAGTAGTCCTCTGACTGCAGCGGGGGAGAACTACGAGCAGTACTTC. The V call is TRBV19, the J call TRBJ2-7, with 8 positions matching TRBD2. V lost 5 bases, J lost 3 bases, and 15 bases stayed unmatched. In germline, CDR1 is LNHDA, CDR2 SQIVND (reference sequence). This CDR3 has 17 amino acids.

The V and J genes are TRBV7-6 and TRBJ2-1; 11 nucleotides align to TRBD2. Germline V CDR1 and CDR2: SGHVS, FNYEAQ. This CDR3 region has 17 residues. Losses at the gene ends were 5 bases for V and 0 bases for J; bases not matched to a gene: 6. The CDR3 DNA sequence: TGTGCCAGCAGCCCCACTAGCGGGGGTTTCTCCTACAATGAGCAGTTCTTC. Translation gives CASSPTSGGFSYNEQFF.

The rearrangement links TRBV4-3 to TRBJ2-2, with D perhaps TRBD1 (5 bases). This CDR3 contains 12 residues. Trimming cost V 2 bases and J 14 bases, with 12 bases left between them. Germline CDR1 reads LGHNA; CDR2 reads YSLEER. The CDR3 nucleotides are TGCGCCAGCAGCCAACTTCAGGGTATCCTGTTTTTT. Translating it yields CASSQLQGILFF.

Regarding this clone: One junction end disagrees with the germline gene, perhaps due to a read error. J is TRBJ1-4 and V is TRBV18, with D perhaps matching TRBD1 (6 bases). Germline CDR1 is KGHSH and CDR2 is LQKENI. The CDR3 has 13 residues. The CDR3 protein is CASSPDSLSPLVF. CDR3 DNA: TGTGCCAGCTCACCGGACAGTCTCTCGCCTTTGGTTTTT.

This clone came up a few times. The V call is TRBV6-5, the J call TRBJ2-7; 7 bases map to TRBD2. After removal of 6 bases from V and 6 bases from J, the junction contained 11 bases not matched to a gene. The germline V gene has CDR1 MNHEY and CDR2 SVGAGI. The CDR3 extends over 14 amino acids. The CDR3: CASRSLGGGTEQYF. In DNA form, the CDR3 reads TGTGCCAGCAGGTCTCTGGGGGGGGGAACCGAGCAGTACTTC.

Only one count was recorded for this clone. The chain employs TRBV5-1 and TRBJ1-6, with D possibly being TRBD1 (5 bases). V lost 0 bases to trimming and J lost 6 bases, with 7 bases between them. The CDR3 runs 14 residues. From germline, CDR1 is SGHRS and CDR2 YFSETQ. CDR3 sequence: CASSLARANSPLHF. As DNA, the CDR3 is TGCGCCAGCAGCTTGGCCAGGGCTAATTCACCCCTCCACTTT.

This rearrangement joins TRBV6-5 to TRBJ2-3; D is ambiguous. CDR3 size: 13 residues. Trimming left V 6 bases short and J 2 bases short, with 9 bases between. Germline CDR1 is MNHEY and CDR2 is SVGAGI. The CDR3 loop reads CASSIPATDTQYF. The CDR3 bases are TGTGCCAGCAGCATTCCGGCCACAGATACGCAGTATTTT.

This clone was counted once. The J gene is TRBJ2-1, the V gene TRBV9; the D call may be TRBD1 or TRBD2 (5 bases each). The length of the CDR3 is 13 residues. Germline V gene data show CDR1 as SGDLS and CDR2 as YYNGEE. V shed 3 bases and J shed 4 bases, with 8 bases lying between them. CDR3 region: CASSGGRYNEQFF. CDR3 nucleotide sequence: TGTGCCAGCAGCGGGGGACGGTACAATGAGCAGTTCTTC. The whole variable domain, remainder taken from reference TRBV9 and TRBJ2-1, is DSGVTQTPKHLITATGQRVTLRCSPRSGDLSVYWYQQSLDQGLQFLIQYYNGEERAKGNILERFSAQQFPDLHSELNLSSLELGDSALYFCASSGGRYNEQFFGPGTRLTVL.